Listed here are 17 T cell receptor beta chains from one sample, sequenced in a study of shared clonotypes between healthy human individuals. The protocol was immunoSEQ multiplex PCR, while the TCRdb copy is restricted to in-frame clones and leaves out a portion. Of about 380,000 clones in the sample, around 96% were seen once. Sequencing was carried out using memory CD8+ T cells sorted from blood. Subset described: CD45RO+ cells pooled with CCR7-negative TemRA cells. All receptors derive from a young man in good health.

The chain recombines TRBV6-1 with TRBJ1-6; D may be TRBD1 (5 bases). This CDR3 has 15 amino acids. V was shortened by 3 bases and J by 8 bases, with 14 bases between the two germline ends. CDR1 is MNHNS and CDR2 is SASEGT in the germline V gene. CDR3 sequence: CASSDWGYVDSPLHF. Written as DNA, the CDR3 is TGTGCCAGCAGTGACTGGGGGTACGTTGATTCACCCCTCCACTTT.

The chain carries TRBV11-2 and TRBJ2-1; D gene ambiguous. The V and J ends lost 2 bases and 4 bases respectively, with 9 bases between them. The germline V gene has CDR1 SGHAT and CDR2 FQNNGV. This CDR3 region has 14 residues. In DNA, the CDR3 is TGTGCCAGCAGCTTAATAAAAGGGTACAATGAGCAGTTCTTC. Protein product: CASSLIKGYNEQFF.

The genes are TRBV5-6 and TRBJ2-5; D unclear. Trimming took off 4 bases at V and 5 bases at J, with 21 bases between the two ends. The CDR3 contains 16 residues. CDR1 is SGHDT, CDR2 YYEEEE, per germline. The CDR3 here is CASSVPGPSFGETQYF. Written as DNA, the CDR3 is TGTGCCAGCAGCGTCCCGGGTCCCTCTTTCGGGGAGACCCAGTACTTC. Drawing the rest from reference TRBV5-6 and TRBJ2-5, the complete variable domain is DAGVTQSPTHLIKTRGQQVTLRCSPKSGHDTVSWYQQALGQGPQFIFQYYEEEERQRGNFPDRFSGHQFPNYSSELNVNALLLGDSALYLCASSVPGPSFGETQYFGPGTRLLVL.

This clone was observed once. This sequence joins TRBV5-6 and TRBJ1-2; D is ambiguous. Germline loops: CDR1 SGHDT, CDR2 YYEEEE. Trimming shortened V by 4 bases and J by 8 bases, and 12 bases separated the two germline ends. CDR3 size: 12 residues. In DNA form, the CDR3 reads TGTGCCAGCAGCCCGAGGACCTGGGGCTACACCTTC. Amino acids: CASSPRTWGYTF.

This clone occurred once. This sample also contains other DNA sequences that code for the same CDR3. The V call is TRBV28, the J call TRBJ2-7, with 9 bases that match TRBD2. Germline V lookup: CDR1 MDHEN, CDR2 SYDVKM. The CDR3 spans 13 residues. After removal of 2 bases from V and 4 bases from J, the junction contained 0 bases not matched to a gene. CDR3 region: CASSLAGGYEQYF. CDR3 in DNA: TGTGCCAGCAGTTTAGCGGGAGGGTACGAGCAGTACTTC.

Here the CDR3 DNA reads TGTGCCAGCAGTTCCCAGAGACATCCTCCTAACTATGGCTACACCTTC. This codes for CASSSQRHPPNYGYTF. The genes are TRBV27 and TRBJ1-2; D is unclear. The CDR3 extends over 16 amino acids. Germline V gene data show CDR1 as MNHEY and CDR2 as SMNVEV (reference sequence). Trimming cost V 4 bases and J 0 bases, with 15 bases left between them.

The V call is TRBV7-9, the J call TRBJ1-3; D uncertain. CDR1 is SEHNR and CDR2 is FQNEAQ in the germline V gene (reference sequence). The V end was cut by 1 base, the J end by 0 bases, with 10 bases between. CDR3 length: 16 residues. CDR3 loop: CASSLVFGYSGNTIYF. Here the CDR3 DNA reads TGTGCCAGCAGCTTAGTCTTCGGGTACTCTGGAAACACCATATATTTT. The whole variable domain, filled in from reference TRBV7-9 and TRBJ1-3, reads DTGVSQNPRHKITKRGQNVTFRCDPISEHNRLYWYRQTLGQGPEFLTYFQNEAQLEKSRLLSDRFSAERPKGSFSTLEIQRTEQGDSAMYLCASSLVFGYSGNTIYFGEGSWLTVV.

J is TRBJ2-2 and V is TRBV5-6, with 7 positions matching TRBD1. V was clipped by 1 base and J by 8 bases; unmatched bases: 2. The germline V gene has CDR1 SGHDT and CDR2 YYEEEE. This CDR3 comprises 13 residues. In nucleotides, the CDR3 is TGTGCCAGCAGCTTGATGGACAGGGGGGAGCTGTTTTTT. Amino acid sequence: CASSLMDRGELFF.

The chain has TRBV4-2 and TRBJ2-5; the match to TRBD2 covers 16 bases. The V and J ends lost 4 bases and 5 bases, in that order; junction bases with no gene match: 4. CDR3 length: 16 residues. Germline CDR1 is LGHNA and CDR2 is YNFKEQ. The CDR3 protein is CASSLGGLAGGETQYF. In nucleotides, the CDR3 is TGTGCCAGCAGCCTCGGGGGACTAGCGGGAGGGGAGACCCAGTACTTC.

The genes are TRBV5-1 and TRBJ2-7, with D perhaps TRBD1 or TRBD2 (5 bases each). Germline V lookup: CDR1 SGHRS, CDR2 YFSETQ. The CDR3 contains 14 residues. Deletions cut 1 base from V and 2 bases from J, with 10 bases between. The CDR3 region is CASSLLWGTYEQYF. The CDR3 DNA follows: TGCGCCAGCAGCTTGTTGTGGGGGACCTACGAGCAGTACTTC.

The J gene is TRBJ1-5, the V gene TRBV7-2, with 9 nucleotides matching TRBD1. The CDR3 extends over 17 amino acids. Per germline, CDR1 SGHTA and CDR2 FQGNSA. Trimming cost V 4 bases and J 1 base; bases outside gene matches: 8. CDR3 residues: CASSSSWTGASNQPQHF. The CDR3 DNA sequence: TGTGCCAGCAGCTCATCTTGGACAGGGGCGAGCAATCAGCCCCAGCATTTT.

V is TRBV19 and J is TRBJ2-1, with 15 bases fitting TRBD2. V shed 3 bases and J 5 bases; nucleotides not matched to a gene: 11. CDR3 length: 19 residues. Germline values: CDR1 LNHDA, CDR2 SQIVND (reference sequence). CDR3 sequence: CASSISGTSGRLSDNEQFF. DNA for the CDR3: TGTGCCAGTAGTATTTCCGGGACTAGCGGGAGGTTATCCGACAATGAGCAGTTCTTC.

The V and J genes are TRBV20-1 and TRBJ1-1; no clear D gene. The germline CDR1 and CDR2 sequences are DFQATT and SNEGSKA (reference sequence). The CDR3 loop spans 10 amino acids. The V gene lost 4 bases and the J gene lost 10 bases, with 10 bases spanning the gap. CDR3 in DNA: TGCAGTGCTAAGACCTGGACAGCTTTCTTT. Residues: CSAKTWTAFF.

This clone was picked up one time. This rearrangement joins TRBV5-1 to TRBJ2-3; possibly TRBD2 for D (5 bases). The V gene lost 3 bases and the J gene lost 4 bases, with 12 bases spanning the gap. Germline-derived CDR1 and CDR2 are SGHRS and YFSETQ. The CDR3 extends over 14 amino acids. The CDR3 reads CASSYAGDSDTQYF. CDR3 DNA sequence: TGCGCCAGCAGCTATGCCGGGGATTCAGATACGCAGTATTTT. Filled out from reference TRBV5-1 and TRBJ2-3, the complete variable domain reads KAGVTQTPRYLIKTRGQQVTLSCSPISGHRSVSWYQQTPGQGLQFLFEYFSETQRNKGNFPGRFSGRQFSNSRSEMNVSTLELGDSALYLCASSYAGDSDTQYFGPGTRLTVL.

The V call is TRBV5-1, the J call TRBJ2-2; 9 nucleotides match TRBD1. Trimming took 3 bases from V and 0 from J; bases not matched to a gene: 6. Germline loops: CDR1 SGHRS, CDR2 YFSETQ. This CDR3 spans 17 amino acids. CDR3 nucleotide sequence: TGCGCCAGCAGCTACGGGGACAGGGCCGCGAACACCGGGGAGCTGTTTTTT. The encoded protein is CASSYGDRAANTGELFF.

V gene TRBV5-1 combines with J gene TRBJ2-3; D unresolved. The CDR3 extends over 13 amino acids. Germline values: CDR1 SGHRS, CDR2 YFSETQ. V was shortened by 7 bases and J by 2 bases, with 11 bases between the two germline ends. CDR3 bases: TGCGCCAGCTCCCCGGGCGACACAGATACGCAGTATTTT. The encoded protein is CASSPGDTDTQYF.

The rearrangement uses TRBV28 and TRBJ1-3; 10 bases agree with TRBD1. V dropped 2 bases and J dropped 0; count of bases not matched to a gene: 13. Germline V gene lookup returns CDR1 MDHEN and CDR2 SYDVKM. The CDR3 has 20 residues. The CDR3 here is CASSLGSRQGATPSGNTIYF. The CDR3 DNA reads as TGTGCCAGCAGTTTAGGTTCGAGACAGGGGGCTACGCCCTCTGGAAACACCATATATTTT.